What follows are 7 T cell receptor beta chains derived from one specimen sequenced in a study of post-analysis software for immune sequencing data. Study-wide results and limits: When patients were compared with controls, 5 or 6 TRBV segments were more frequent, TRBV5-6, TRBV5-1 and TRBV20-1 among them.

Their antigen targets remain unknown. TCR beta cDNA libraries had unique molecular identifiers. Using its own MiXCR run on the PCR reads, TCRdb lists one record per CDR3 protein. Of 170,000 or so distinct CDR3 sequences detected, about 29% appear once; the ten largest clones hold about 1.6%. Sample: blood. These receptors were taken from a girl aged 10-17 years with multiple sclerosis.

This clonotype was detected a few times. This chain connects TRBV3-1 to TRBJ1-1, with a possible D match to TRBD1 (5 bases). CDR3 length equals 15 residues. The V and J ends lost 2 bases and 2 bases respectively, with 12 bases between them. Germline V CDR1 and CDR2: LGHDT, YNNKEL (reference sequence). The CDR3: CASSQYSGSNTEAFF. The CDR3 nucleotides read TGTGCCAGCAGCCAATATTCAGGGAGCAACACTGAAGCTTTCTTT. Supplemented by reference TRBV3-1 and TRBJ1-1, the full variable domain reads DTAVSQTPKYLVTQMGNDKSIKCEQNLGHDTMYWYKQDSKKFLKIMFSYNNKELIINETVPNRFSPKSPDKAHLNLHINSLELGDSAVYFCASSQYSGSNTEAFFGQGTRLTVV.

This clonotype was seen a handful of times. The chain uses TRBV7-9 and TRBJ1-5; D may be TRBD1 (5 bases). This CDR3 is built from 13 residues. V was cut by 3 bases and J by 6 bases, with 9 bases left in between. Germline-derived CDR1 and CDR2 are SEHNR and FQNEAQ (reference sequence). The CDR3 sequence is CASSFGGGQPQHF. CDR3 in DNA: TGTGCCAGCAGCTTCGGGGGGGGTCAGCCCCAGCATTTT.

This clonotype showed up just a few times. CDR3 sequence: CASSQGAQETQYF. The CDR3 DNA reads TGTGCCAGCAGCCAAGGGGCCCAAGAGACCCAGTACTTC. The genes are TRBV3-1 and TRBJ2-5; D is undetermined. CDR3 length: 13 residues. The V gene's germline CDR1 is LGHDT and CDR2 YNNKEL (reference sequence). V was trimmed by 1 base and J by 1 base, leaving 4 bases between them.

The chain employs TRBV9 and TRBJ2-2, with 7 bases matching TRBD2. CDR3 length equals 16 residues. The germline V gene encodes CDR1 SGDLS and CDR2 YYNGEE. J was trimmed by 4 bases and V by 4 bases; bases with no gene match: 10. The DNA of the CDR3 is TGTGCCAGCAGCCCCCGACTAGCATCCGGCACCGGGGAGCTGTTTTTT. It translates to CASSPRLASGTGELFF.

The V call is TRBV28, the J call TRBJ2-3; possibly TRBD2 for D (6 bases). The CDR3 runs 14 residues. Germline V CDR1 and CDR2: MDHEN, SYDVKM. The V end lost 5 bases, the J end lost 8 bases, and 17 bases lay between the germline ends. The chain's CDR3 is CASSVRDCWVTQYF. Here the CDR3 DNA reads TGTGCCAGCAGTGTAAGGGACTGCTGGGTTACGCAGTATTTT.

This clonotype was counted ten times or more. The CDR3 loop reads CSAEGGGFQETQYF. The CDR3 coding sequence is TGCAGTGCGGAGGGTGGGGGCTTCCAAGAGACCCAGTACTTC. The chain carries TRBV20-1 and TRBJ2-5; D might be TRBD1 or TRBD2, each matching 6 bases. CDR3 size: 14 residues. Trimming stripped 6 bases from V and 1 base from J, with 15 bases between. Germline CDR1 DFQATT, CDR2 SNEGSKA (reference sequence).

This clonotype was seen many times. This sequence joins TRBV9 and TRBJ2-7, with 12 bases that match TRBD2. The CDR3 has 16 residues. Unmatched junction bases numbered 11, after V lost 4 bases and J lost 6 bases. The germline CDR1 and CDR2 sequences are SGDLS and YYNGEE. CDR3 nucleotides: TGTGCCAGCAGCCCTATACCTAGCGGGAGGGCCACCGAGCAGTACTTC. Protein product: CASSPIPSGRATEQYF.